This record concerns one T cell receptor (beta chain) sequence. Antigen unknown. CDR3 length: 15 amino acids. The V end was cut by 2 bases, the J end by 3 bases, with 13 bases between. The germline gives CDR1 MDHEN, CDR2 SYDVKM. All of the donors resided in Nashville, Tennessee, and each was a Caucasian adult. Genomic DNA, for the unsorted samples, came from about 90 million PBMCs. This sample was included in a study of shared clonotypes between healthy human individuals. Study observations and caveats: The study drew on few donors, limiting represented genetic and exposure-history diversity.

Libraries were prepared by immunoSEQ multiplex PCR; TCRdb keeps only in-frame clonotypes and omits some of them. The table has about 490,000 clones, 60% to 85% seen once. The TCR comes from a woman between 40 and 50 years old in good health. Some clones in this sample may be carry-over from other donors' samples. The sequenced sample was PBMCs. V and J are TRBV28 and TRBJ1-1; a weak D match, TRBD1 (6 bases). The CDR3 nucleotides are TGTGCCAGCAGTTTACTGGGGGGCCGGGACACTGAAGCTTTCTTT. It is translated as CASSLLGGRDTEAFF.